The T cell receptor beta chain described here comes from a study of Ad26.COV2.S vaccination and SARS-CoV-2 variants. The overall study: Donor got 5x10^10 or 1x10^11 viral particles of Ad26.COV2.S. Findings and limits, study-wide: It was found that vaccine and placebo recipients had similar non-spike TCR breadth.

Of note for this clone: Its antigen remains unidentified.

Treatment of the sample: roughly 19 received Ad26.COV2.S at low or high dose, single or two shots; 5 received placebo; per-sample allocation not given. Day 63 following the first vaccine or placebo injection was when the samples were taken. Immunization relied on an Ad26 vector, which expressed Wuhan-strain SARS-CoV-2 spike. Produced via immunoSEQ multiplex PCR; TCRdb's table is partial and in-frame only. This sample has 440,000 or so clones; 90% occur once, and the top ten carry about 4.4%. V shed 0 bases and J shed 4 bases, with 12 bases lying between them. This CDR3 contains 15 residues. Germline V gene lookup returns CDR1 SGHNT and CDR2 YYREEE (reference sequence).

The V and J genes are TRBV5-4 and TRBJ2-3; the D is unclear. The receptor's source is a person between 18 and 65 years old who received the Ad26.COV2.S COVID-19 vaccine or a placebo. The sequenced sample was peripheral blood, obtained in a trial of Ad26.COV2.S vaccine versus placebo. The CDR3 DNA is TGTGCCAGCAGCTTGGTAGGTCCGCCACCAGATACGCAGTATTTT. Translated: CASSLVGPPPDTQYF. The whole variable domain, remainder taken from reference TRBV5-4 and TRBJ2-3, is ETGVTQSPTHLIKTRGQQVTLRCSSQSGHNTVSWYQQALGQGPQFIFQYYREEENGRGNFPPRFSGLQFPNYSSELNVNALELDDSALYLCASSLVGPPPDTQYFGPGTRLTVL.